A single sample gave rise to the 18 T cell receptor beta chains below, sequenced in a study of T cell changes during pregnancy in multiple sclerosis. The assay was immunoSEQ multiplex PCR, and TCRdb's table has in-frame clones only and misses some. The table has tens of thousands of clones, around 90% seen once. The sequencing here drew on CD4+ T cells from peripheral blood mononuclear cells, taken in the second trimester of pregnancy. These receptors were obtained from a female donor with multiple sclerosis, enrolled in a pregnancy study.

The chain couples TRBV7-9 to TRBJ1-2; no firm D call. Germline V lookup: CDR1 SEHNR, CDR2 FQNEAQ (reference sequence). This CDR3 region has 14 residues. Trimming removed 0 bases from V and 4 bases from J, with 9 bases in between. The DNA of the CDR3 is TGTGCCAGCAGCTTAGCCATGGAGGGCTATGGCTACACCTTC. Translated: CASSLAMEGYGYTF.

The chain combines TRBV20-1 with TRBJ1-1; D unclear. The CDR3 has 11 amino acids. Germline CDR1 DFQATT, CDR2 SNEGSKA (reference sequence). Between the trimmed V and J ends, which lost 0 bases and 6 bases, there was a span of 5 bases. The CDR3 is CSAREGAEAFF. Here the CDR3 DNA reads TGCAGTGCTAGAGAAGGAGCTGAAGCTTTCTTT.

In DNA form, the CDR3 reads TGTGCCAGCAGCCACATTTCTGGAAACACCATATATTTT. Protein product: CASSHISGNTIYF. V usage is TRBV14 and J usage is TRBJ1-3, with D hard to call. CDR3 length: 13 residues. Germline CDR1 reads SGHDN; CDR2 reads FVKESK. V lost 3 bases to trimming and J lost 1 base, with 4 bases between them. The variable domain in full, completed from reference TRBV14 and TRBJ1-3, reads EAGVTQFPSHSVIEKGQTVTLRCDPISGHDNLYWYRRVMGKEIKFLLHFVKESKQDESGMPNNRFLAERTGGTYSTLKVQPAELEDSGVYFCASSHISGNTIYFGEGSWLTVV.

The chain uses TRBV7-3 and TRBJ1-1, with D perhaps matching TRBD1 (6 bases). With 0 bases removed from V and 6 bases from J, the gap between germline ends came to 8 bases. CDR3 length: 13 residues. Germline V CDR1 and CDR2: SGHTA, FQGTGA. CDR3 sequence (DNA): TGTGCCAGCAGCTTAACGGGGGCGGCTGAAGCTTTCTTT. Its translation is CASSLTGAAEAFF. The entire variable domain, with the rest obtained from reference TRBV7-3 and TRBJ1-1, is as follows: GAGVSQTPSNKVTEKGKYVELRCDPISGHTALYWYRQSLGQGPEFLIYFQGTGAADDSGLPNDRFFAVRPEGSVSTLKIQRTERGDSAVYLCASSLTGAAEAFFGQGTRLTVV.

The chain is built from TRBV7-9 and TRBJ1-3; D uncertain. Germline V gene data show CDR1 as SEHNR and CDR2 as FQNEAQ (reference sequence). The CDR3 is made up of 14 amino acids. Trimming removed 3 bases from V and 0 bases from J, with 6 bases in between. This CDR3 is CASSFGVSGNTIYF. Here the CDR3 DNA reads TGTGCCAGCAGCTTCGGGGTCTCTGGAAACACCATATATTTT.

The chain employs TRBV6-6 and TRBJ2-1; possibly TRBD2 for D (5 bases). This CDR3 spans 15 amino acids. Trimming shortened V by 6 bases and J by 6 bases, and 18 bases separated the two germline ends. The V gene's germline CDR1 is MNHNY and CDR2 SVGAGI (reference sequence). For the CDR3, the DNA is TGTGCCAGCAGCCCCTCGAGCGGCATCGGCAATGAGCAGTTCTTC. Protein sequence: CASSPSSGIGNEQFF.

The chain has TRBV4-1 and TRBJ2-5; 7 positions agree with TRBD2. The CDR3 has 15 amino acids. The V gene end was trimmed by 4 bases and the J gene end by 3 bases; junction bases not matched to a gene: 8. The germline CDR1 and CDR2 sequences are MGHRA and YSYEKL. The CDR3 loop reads CASSLTLAAKETQYF. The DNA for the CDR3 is TGCGCCAGCAGCCTTACTCTAGCGGCAAAAGAGACCCAGTACTTC.

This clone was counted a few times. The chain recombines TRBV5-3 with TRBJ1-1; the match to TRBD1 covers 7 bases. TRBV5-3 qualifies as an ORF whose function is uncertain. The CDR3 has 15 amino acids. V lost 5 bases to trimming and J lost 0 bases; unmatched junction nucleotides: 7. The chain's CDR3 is CARRGTGDMNTEAFF. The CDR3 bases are TGTGCCAGAAGGGGTACAGGGGACATGAACACTGAAGCTTTCTTT.

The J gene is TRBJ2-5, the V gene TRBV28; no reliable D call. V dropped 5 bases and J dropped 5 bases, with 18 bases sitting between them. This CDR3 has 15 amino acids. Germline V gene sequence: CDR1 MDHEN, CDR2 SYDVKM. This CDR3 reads CASSPGFLSRETQYF. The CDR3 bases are TGTGCCAGCAGTCCCGGGTTCCTGTCTCGGGAGACCCAGTACTTC.

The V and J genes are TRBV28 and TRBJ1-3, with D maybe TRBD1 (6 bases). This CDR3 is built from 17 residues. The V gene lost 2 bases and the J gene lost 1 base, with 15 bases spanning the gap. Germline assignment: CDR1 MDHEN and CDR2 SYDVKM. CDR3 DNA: TGTGCCAGCAGTTTAGGGTCACGAGGGGGATCTGGAAACACCATATATTTT. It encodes CASSLGSRGGSGNTIYF.

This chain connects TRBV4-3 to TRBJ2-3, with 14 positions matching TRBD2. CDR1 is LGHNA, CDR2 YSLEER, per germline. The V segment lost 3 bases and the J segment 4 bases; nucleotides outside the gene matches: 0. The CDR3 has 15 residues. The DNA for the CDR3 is TGCGCCAGCAGCCAGGGACTAGCGGGAGCAGATACGCAGTATTTT. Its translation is CASSQGLAGADTQYF.

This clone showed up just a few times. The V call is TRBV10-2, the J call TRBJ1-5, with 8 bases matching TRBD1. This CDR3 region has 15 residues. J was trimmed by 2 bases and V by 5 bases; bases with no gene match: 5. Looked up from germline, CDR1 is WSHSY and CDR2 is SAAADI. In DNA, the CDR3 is TGCGCCAGCAGTAACCAGGGGGCAGGCAATCAGCCCCAGCATTTT. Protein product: CASSNQGAGNQPQHF.

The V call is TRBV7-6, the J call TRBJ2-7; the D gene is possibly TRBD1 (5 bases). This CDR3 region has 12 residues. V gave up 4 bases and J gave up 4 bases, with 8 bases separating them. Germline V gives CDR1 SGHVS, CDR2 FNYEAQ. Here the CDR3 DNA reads TGTGCCAGCAGCTCGACAGTATACGAGCAGTACTTC. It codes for CASSSTVYEQYF.

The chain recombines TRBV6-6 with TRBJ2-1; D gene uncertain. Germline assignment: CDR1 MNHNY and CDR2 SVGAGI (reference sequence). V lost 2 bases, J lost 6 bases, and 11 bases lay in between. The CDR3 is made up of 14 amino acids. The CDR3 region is CASSYTSILNEQFF. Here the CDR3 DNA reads TGTGCCAGCAGTTACACCTCTATCCTCAATGAGCAGTTCTTC.

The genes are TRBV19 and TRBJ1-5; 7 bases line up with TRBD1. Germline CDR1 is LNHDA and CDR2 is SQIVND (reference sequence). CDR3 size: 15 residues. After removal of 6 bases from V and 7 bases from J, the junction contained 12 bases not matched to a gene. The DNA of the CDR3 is TGTGCCAGTAGACCCCAGGCAGGGGGTACCCAGCCCCAGCATTTT. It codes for CASRPQAGGTQPQHF.

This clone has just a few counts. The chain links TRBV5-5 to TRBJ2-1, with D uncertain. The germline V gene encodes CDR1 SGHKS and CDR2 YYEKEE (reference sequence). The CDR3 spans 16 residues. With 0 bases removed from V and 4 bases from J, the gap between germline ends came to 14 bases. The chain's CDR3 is CASSLAMAAEYNEQFF. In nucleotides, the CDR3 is TGTGCCAGCAGCTTGGCGATGGCGGCGGAATACAATGAGCAGTTCTTC.

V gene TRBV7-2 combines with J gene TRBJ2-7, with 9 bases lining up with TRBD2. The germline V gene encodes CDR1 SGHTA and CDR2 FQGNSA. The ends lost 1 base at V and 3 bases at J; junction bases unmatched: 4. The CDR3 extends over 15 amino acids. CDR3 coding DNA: TGTGCCAGCAGCTTAGGCGGGGGGGGAAACTACGAGCAGTACTTC. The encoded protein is CASSLGGGGNYEQYF.

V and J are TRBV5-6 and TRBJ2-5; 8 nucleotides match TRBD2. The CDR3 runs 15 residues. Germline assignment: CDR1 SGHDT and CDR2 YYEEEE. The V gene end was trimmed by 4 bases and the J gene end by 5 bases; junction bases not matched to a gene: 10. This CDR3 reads CASSLLGRAEETQYF. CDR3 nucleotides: TGTGCCAGCAGCCTACTCGGGAGGGCCGAGGAGACCCAGTACTTC.